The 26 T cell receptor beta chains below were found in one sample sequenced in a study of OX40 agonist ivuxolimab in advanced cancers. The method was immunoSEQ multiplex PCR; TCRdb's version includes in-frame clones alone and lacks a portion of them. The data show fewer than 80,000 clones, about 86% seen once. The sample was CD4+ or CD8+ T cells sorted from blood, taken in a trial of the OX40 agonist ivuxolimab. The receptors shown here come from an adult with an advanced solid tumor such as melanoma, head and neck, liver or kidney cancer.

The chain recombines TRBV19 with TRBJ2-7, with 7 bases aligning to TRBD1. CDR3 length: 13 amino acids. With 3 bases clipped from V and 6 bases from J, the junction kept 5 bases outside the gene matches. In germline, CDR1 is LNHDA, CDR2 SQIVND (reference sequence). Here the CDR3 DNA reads TGTGCCAGTAGTATGACAGGGTCAGGCGAGCAGTACTTC. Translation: CASSMTGSGEQYF.

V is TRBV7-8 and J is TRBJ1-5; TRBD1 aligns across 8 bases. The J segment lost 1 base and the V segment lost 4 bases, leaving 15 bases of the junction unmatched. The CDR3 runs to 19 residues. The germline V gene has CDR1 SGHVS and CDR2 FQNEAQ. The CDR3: CASSSSAGGPRGSNQPQHF. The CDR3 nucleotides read TGTGCCAGCAGCTCATCAGCAGGGGGCCCCAGGGGGAGCAATCAGCCCCAGCATTTT.

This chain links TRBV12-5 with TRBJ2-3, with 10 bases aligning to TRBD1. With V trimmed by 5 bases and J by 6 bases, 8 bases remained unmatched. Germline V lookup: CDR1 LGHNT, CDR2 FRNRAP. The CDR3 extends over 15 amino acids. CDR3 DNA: TGTGCTAGTGGTCCCGGGACAGGGGTCGGGGATACGCAGTATTTT. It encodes CASGPGTGVGDTQYF.

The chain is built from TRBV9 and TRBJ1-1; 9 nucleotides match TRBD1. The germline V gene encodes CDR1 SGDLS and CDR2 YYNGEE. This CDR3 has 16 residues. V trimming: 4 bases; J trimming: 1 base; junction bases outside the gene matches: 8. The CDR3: CASSITGGGGNTEAFF. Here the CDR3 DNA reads TGTGCCAGCAGCATAACAGGGGGCGGAGGGAACACTGAAGCTTTCTTT.

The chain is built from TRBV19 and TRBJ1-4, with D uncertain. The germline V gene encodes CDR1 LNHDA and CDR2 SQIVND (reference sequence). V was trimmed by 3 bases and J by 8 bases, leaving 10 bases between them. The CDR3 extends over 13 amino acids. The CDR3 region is CASSIRVDEKLFF. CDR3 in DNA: TGTGCCAGTAGTATTCGGGTAGACGAAAAACTGTTTTTT.

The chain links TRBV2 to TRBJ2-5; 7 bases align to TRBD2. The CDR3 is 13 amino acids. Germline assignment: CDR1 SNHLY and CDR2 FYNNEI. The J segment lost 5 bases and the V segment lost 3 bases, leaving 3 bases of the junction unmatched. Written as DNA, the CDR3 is TGTGCCAGCAGTGAGACTAGCAGGGAGACCCAGTACTTC. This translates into CASSETSRETQYF.

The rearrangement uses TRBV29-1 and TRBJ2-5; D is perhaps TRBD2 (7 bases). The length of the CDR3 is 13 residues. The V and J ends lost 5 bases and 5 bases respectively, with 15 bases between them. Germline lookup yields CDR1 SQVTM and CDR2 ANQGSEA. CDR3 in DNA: TGCAGCGTTCGACCCGGGGGGCTGGAGACCCAGTACTTC. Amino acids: CSVRPGGLETQYF.

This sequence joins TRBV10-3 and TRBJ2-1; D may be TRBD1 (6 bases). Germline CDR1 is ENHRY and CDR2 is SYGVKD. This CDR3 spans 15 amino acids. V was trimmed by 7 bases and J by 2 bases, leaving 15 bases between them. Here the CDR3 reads CAINPFTGTYNEQFF. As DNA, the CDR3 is TGTGCCATCAATCCCTTTACAGGGACCTACAATGAGCAGTTCTTC.

The CDR3: CASSRTGGFTEAFF. The CDR3 coding sequence is TGTGCCAGCAGTCGGACAGGGGGTTTCACTGAAGCTTTCTTT. The rearrangement joins TRBV6-5 to TRBJ1-1; TRBD1 matches at 10 bases. The CDR3 length is 14 residues. V was pared by 5 bases and J by 4 bases, with 4 bases of the junction left unmatched. Germline V gene lookup returns CDR1 MNHEY and CDR2 SVGAGI.

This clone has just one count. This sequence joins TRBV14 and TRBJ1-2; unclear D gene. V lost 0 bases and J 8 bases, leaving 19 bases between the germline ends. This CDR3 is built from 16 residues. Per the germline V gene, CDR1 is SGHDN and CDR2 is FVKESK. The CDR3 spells CASSQDRFGGFKGYTF. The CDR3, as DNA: TGTGCCAGCAGCCAAGATCGGTTCGGAGGGTTTAAGGGCTACACCTTC.

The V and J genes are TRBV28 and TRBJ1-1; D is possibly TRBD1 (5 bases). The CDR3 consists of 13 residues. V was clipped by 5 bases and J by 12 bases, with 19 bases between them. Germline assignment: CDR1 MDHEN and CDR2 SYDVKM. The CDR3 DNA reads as TGTGCCAGCAGTATTGGGACGGTCCGTGTCACTTTCTTT. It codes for CASSIGTVRVTFF.

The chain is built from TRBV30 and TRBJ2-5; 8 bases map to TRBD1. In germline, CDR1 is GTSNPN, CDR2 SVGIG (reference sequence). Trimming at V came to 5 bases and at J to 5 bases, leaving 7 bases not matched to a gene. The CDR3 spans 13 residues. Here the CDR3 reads CAWGGQGVETQYF. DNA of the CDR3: TGTGCCTGGGGAGGACAGGGCGTTGAGACCCAGTACTTC.

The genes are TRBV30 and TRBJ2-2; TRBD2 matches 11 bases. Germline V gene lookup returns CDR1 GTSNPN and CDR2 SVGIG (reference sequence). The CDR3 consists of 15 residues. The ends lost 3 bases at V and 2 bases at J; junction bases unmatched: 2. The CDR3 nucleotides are TGTGCCTGGAGGGGGACTAGCGGTAACACCGGGGAGCTGTTTTTT. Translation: CAWRGTSGNTGELFF.

CDR3 DNA: TGTGCCACCAGCAAATCAGGGGGTACTGGGGCCAACGTCCTGACTTTC. This encodes CATSKSGGTGANVLTF. The gene calls are TRBV15 and TRBJ2-6; the match to TRBD1 covers 7 bases. CDR3 length: 16 amino acids. With 4 bases clipped from V and 2 bases from J, the junction kept 5 bases outside the gene matches. The V gene's germline CDR1 is LNHNV and CDR2 YYDKDF (reference sequence).

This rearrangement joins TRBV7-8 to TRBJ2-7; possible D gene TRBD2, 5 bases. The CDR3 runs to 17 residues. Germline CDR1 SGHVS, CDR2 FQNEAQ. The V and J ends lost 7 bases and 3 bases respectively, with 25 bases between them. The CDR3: CASTAYLLATSDYEQYF. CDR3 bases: TGTGCCAGCACAGCCTACCTGCTAGCAACCTCAGACTACGAGCAGTACTTC. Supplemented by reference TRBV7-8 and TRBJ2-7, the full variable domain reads GAGVSQSPRYKVAKRGQDVALRCDPISGHVSLFWYQQALGQGPEFLTYFQNEAQLDKSGLPSDRFFAERPEGSVSTLKIQRTQQEDSAVYLCASTAYLLATSDYEQYFGPGTRLTVT.

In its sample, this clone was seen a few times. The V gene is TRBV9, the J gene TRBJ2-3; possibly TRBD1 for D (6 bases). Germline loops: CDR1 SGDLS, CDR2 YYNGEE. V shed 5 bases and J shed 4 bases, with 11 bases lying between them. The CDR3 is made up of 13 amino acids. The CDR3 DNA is TGTGCCAGCAGGGATACAGGGTCAGATACGCAGTATTTT. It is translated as CASRDTGSDTQYF.

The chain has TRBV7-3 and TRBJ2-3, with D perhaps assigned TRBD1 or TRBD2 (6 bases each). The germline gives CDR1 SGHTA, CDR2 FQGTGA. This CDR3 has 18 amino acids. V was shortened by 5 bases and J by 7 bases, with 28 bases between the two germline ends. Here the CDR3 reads CASSLHSWAREGGNTQYF. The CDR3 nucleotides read TGTGCCAGCAGCCTCCACTCCTGGGCTAGAGAGGGGGGTAATACGCAGTATTTT.

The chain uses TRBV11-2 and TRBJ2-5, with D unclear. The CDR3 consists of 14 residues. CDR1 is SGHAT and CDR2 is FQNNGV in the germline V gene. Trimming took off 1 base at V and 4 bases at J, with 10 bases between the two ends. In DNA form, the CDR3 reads TGTGCCAGCAGCTTAGCAGCTCGGCCAGAGACCCAGTACTTC. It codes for CASSLAARPETQYF.

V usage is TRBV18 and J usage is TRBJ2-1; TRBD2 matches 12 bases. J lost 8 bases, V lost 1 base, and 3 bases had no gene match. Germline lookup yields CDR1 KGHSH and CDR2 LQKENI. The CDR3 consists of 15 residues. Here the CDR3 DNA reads TGTGCCAGCTCACCACGACTAGCGGGGGCGGATGAGCAGTTCTTC. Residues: CASSPRLAGADEQFF.

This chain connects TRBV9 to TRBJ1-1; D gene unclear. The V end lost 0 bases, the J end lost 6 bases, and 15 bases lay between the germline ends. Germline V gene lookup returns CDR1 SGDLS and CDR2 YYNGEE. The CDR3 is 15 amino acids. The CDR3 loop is CASSVDRVSSAEAFF. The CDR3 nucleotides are TGTGCCAGCAGCGTAGATAGAGTCAGCAGCGCTGAAGCTTTCTTT.

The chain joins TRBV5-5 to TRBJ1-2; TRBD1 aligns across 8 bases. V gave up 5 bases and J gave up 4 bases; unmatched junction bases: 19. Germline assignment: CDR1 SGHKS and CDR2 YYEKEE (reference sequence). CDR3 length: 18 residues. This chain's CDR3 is CASRDRDGFTRLLYGYTF. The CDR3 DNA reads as TGTGCCAGCAGGGACAGGGACGGATTCACAAGACTACTCTATGGCTACACCTTC.

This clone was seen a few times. The CDR3, as DNA: TGTGCCAGCAGTGAAGGGTCGGGAGAGGCCAACGTCCTGACTTTC. It translates to CASSEGSGEANVLTF. The V gene is TRBV2, the J gene TRBJ2-6; D might be TRBD2 (6 bases). V lost 1 base and J 6 bases, leaving 10 bases between the germline ends. The germline gives CDR1 SNHLY, CDR2 FYNNEI. The CDR3 contains 15 residues.

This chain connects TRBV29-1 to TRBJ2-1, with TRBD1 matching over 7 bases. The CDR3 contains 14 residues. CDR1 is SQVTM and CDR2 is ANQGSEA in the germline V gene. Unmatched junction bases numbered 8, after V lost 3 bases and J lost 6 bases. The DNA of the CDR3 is TGCAGCGTTGACCGGGACAGAACATCCAATGAGCAGTTCTTC. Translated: CSVDRDRTSNEQFF.

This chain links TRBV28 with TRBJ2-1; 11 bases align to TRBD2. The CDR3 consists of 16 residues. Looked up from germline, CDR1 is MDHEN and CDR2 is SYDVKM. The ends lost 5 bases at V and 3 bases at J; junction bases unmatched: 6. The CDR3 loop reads CASSTLTSGNYNEQFF. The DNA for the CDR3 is TGTGCCAGCAGTACCCTGACTAGCGGGAACTACAATGAGCAGTTCTTC. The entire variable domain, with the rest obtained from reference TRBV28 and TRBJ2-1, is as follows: DVKVTQSSRYLVKRTGEKVFLECVQDMDHENMFWYRQDPGLGLRLIYFSYDVKMKEKGDIPEGYSVSREKKERFSLILESASTNQTSMYLCASSTLTSGNYNEQFFGPGTRLTVL.

CDR3 bases: TGTGCCTGGGACCCTACGGCCGGAAACACCATATATTTT. Its translation is CAWDPTAGNTIYF. The rearrangement uses TRBV30 and TRBJ1-3, with D unresolved. The CDR3 covers 13 residues. The ends were cut back, 5 bases at V and 4 bases at J, with 12 bases in the middle. Germline loops: CDR1 GTSNPN, CDR2 SVGIG (reference sequence).

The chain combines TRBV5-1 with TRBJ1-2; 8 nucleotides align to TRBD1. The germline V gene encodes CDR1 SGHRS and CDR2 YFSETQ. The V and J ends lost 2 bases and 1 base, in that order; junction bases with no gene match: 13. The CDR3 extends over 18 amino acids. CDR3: CASSLNPRGRTSNYGYTF. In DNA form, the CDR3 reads TGCGCCAGCAGCTTAAACCCCAGGGGGCGCACAAGTAACTATGGCTACACCTTC.